The entry below gives a single TCR beta chain sequence along with its context. Its matching antigen is unknown. Generated by immunoSEQ multiplex PCR, the TCRdb table keeps only in-frame clones and is missing some. The sample shows under 750,000 clones, roughly 72% of them seen only once. The sample originates from a study of shared clonotypes between healthy human individuals. Whole-study results and caveats: Rarefaction showed sorted-subset sequencing was incomplete despite large depth.

The CDR3 has 15 residues. Germline V gene sequence: CDR1 MNHNY, CDR2 SVGAGI (reference sequence). Trimming cost V 5 bases and J 7 bases, with 17 bases left between them. This chain uses TRBV6-6 with TRBJ2-2, with D perhaps TRBD2 (6 bases). This sequence was found in a woman in her thirties in good health. The sample taken for sequencing was memory CD4+ T cells sorted from blood. This sample's subset: CD45RA-negative fraction. This chain's CDR3 is CASSQNGGTGGELFF. The CDR3 DNA follows: TGTGCCAGCAGTCAGAATGGCGGGACGGGCGGGGAGCTGTTTTTT.